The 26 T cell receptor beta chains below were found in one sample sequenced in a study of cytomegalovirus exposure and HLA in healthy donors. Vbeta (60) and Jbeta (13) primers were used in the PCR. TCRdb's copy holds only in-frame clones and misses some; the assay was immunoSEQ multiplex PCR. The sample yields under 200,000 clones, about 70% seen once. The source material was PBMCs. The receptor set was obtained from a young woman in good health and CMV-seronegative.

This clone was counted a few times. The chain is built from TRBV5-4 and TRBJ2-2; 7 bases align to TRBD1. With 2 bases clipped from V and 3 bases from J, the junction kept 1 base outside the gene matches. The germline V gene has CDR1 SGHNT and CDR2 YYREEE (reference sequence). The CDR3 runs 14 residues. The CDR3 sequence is CASSFGQDTGELFF. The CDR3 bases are TGTGCCAGCAGCTTCGGACAGGACACCGGGGAGCTGTTTTTT.

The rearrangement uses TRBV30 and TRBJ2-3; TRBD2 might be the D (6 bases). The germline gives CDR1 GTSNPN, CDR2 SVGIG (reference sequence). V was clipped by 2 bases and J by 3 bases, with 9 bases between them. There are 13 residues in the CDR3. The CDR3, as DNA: TGTGCCTGGAGTCGCGGGACTACAGATACGCAGTATTTT. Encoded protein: CAWSRGTTDTQYF.

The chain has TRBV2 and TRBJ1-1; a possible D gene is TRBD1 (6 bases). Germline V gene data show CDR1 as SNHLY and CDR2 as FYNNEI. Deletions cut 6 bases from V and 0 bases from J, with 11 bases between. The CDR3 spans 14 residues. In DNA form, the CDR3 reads TGTGCCAGCAGGGGGACATTTTTGAACACTGAAGCTTTCTTT. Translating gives CASRGTFLNTEAFF. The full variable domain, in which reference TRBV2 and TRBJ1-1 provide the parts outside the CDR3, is EPEVTQTPSHQVTQMGQEVILRCVPISNHLYFYWYRQILGQKVEFLVSFYNNEISEKSEIFDDQFSVERPDGSNFTLKIRSTKLEDSAMYFCASRGTFLNTEAFFGQGTRLTVV.

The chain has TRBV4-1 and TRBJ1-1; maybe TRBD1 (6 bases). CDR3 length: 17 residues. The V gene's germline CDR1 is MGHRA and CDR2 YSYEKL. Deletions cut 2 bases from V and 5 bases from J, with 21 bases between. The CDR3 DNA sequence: TGCGCCAGCAGCCAAACCAAATCGACAGGCTCGAGGACTGAAGCTTTCTTT. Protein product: CASSQTKSTGSRTEAFF.

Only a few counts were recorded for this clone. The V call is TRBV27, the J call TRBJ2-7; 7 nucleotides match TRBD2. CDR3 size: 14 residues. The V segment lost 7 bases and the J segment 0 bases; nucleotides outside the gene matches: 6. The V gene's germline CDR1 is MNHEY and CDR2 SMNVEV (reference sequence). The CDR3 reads CASTDSGSSYEQYF. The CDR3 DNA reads TGTGCCAGCACCGATAGCGGGTCCTCCTACGAGCAGTACTTC.

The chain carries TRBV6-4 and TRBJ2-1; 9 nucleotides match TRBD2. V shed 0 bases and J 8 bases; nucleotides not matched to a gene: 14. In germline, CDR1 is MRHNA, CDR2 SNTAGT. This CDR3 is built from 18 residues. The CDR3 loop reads CASSDSPLAGGKYHEQFF. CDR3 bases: TGTGCCAGCAGTGACTCACCACTCGCGGGAGGGAAGTACCATGAGCAGTTCTTC.

The CDR3 is CASREDRRTTEQYF. The CDR3 DNA reads TGTGCCAGCAGGGAGGACAGGAGGACCACAGAGCAGTACTTC. This chain joins TRBV6-5 and TRBJ2-7, with 7 bases fitting TRBD1. Looked up from germline, CDR1 is MNHEY and CDR2 is SVGAGI. The CDR3 sequence is 14 residues long. Trimming cost V 6 bases and J 7 bases; bases outside gene matches: 12.

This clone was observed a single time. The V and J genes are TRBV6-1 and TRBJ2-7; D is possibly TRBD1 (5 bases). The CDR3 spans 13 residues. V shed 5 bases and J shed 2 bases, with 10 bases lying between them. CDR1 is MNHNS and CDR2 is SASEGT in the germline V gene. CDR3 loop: CASSRQFAYEQYF. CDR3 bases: TGTGCCAGCAGTCGACAGTTCGCCTACGAGCAGTACTTC.

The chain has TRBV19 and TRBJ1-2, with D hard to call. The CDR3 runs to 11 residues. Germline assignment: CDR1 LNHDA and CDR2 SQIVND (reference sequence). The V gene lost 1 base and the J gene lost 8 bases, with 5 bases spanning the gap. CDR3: CASSIGQGYTF. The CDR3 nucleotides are TGTGCCAGTAGTATAGGGCAAGGCTACACCTTC.

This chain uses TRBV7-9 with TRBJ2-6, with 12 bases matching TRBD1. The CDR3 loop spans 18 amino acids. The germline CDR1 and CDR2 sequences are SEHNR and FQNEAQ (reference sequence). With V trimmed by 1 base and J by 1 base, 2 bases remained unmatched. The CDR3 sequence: CASSLVGQGASGANVLTF. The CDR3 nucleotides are TGTGCCAGCAGCTTAGTGGGACAGGGGGCTTCTGGGGCCAACGTCCTGACTTTC.

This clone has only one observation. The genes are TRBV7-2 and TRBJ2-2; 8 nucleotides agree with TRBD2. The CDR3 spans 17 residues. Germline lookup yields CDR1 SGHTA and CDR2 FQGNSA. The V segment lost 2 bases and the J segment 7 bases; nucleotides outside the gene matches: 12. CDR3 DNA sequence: TGTGCCAGCAGCTTAAGGGCGGCGGGGGGCCGATACGGGGAGCTGTTTTTT. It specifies CASSLRAAGGRYGELFF.

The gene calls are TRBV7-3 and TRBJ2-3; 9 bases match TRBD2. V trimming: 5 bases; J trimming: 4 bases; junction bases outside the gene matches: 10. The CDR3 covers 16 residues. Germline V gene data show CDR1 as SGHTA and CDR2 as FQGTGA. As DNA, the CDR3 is TGTGCCAGCAGCCTACAGGCGGGGGGGCTCGCAGATACGCAGTATTTT. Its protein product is CASSLQAGGLADTQYF.

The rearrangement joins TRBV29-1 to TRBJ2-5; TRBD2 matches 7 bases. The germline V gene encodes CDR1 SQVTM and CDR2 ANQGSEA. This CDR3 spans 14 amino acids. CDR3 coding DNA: TGCAGTGGGGGGGGTGGGGGTGGCCCGGAGACCCAGTACTTC. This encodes CSGGGGGGPETQYF.

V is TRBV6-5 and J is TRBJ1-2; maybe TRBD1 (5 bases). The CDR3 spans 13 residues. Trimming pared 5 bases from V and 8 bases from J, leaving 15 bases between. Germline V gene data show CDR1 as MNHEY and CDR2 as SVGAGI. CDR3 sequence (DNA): TGTGCCAGCAGTCCGATTACAGGAGACGGCTACACCTTC. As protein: CASSPITGDGYTF.

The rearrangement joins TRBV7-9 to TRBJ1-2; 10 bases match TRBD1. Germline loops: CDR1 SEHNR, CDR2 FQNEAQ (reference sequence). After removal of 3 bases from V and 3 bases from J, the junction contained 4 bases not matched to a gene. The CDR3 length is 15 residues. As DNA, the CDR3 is TGTGCCAGCAGCTTGTCGACAGGGGGCGACTATGGCTACACCTTC. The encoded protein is CASSLSTGGDYGYTF.

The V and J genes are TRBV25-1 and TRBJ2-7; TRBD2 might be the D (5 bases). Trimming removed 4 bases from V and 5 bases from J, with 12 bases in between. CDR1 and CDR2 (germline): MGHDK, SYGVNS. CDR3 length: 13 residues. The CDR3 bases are TGTGCCAGCAGTGGAGGGCTTGGACACGAGCAGTACTTC. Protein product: CASSGGLGHEQYF.

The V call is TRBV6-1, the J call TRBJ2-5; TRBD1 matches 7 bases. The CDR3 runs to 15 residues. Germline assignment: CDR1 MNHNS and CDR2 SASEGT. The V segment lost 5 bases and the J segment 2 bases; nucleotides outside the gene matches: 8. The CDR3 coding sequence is TGTGCCAGCAGTCCTCCGGGACAGCCTCAAGAGACCCAGTACTTC. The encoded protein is CASSPPGQPQETQYF.

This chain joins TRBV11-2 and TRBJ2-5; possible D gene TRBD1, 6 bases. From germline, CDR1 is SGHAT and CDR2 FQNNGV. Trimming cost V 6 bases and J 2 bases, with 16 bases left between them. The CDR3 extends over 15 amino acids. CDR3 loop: CASSRSQGNQETQYF. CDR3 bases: TGTGCCAGCAGTCGCTCCCAGGGGAATCAAGAGACCCAGTACTTC.

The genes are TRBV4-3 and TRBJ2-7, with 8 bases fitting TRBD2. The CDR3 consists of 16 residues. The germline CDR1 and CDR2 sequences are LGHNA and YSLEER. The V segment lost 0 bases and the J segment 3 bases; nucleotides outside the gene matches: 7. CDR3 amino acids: CASSQDPSGGIYEQYF. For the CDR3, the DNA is TGCGCCAGCAGCCAAGACCCCAGCGGGGGAATCTACGAGCAGTACTTC.

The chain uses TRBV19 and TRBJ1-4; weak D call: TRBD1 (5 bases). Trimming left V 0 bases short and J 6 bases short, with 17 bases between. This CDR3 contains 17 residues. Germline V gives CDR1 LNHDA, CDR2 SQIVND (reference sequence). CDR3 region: CASSIDRQGQLDEKLFF. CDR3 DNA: TGTGCCAGTAGTATAGATCGGCAGGGCCAACTGGATGAAAAACTGTTTTTT.

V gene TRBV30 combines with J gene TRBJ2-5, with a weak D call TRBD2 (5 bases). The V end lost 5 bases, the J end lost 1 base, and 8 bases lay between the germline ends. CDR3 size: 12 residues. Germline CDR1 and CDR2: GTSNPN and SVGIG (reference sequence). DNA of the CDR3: TGTGCCTGGGGGAGCGCCCAAGAGACCCAGTACTTC. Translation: CAWGSAQETQYF. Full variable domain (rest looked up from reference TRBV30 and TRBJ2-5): SQTIHQWPATLVQPVGSPLSLECTVEGTSNPNLYWYRQAAGRGLQLLFYSVGIGQISSEVPQNLSASRPQDRQFILSSKKLLLSDSGFYLCAWGSAQETQYFGPGTRLLVL.

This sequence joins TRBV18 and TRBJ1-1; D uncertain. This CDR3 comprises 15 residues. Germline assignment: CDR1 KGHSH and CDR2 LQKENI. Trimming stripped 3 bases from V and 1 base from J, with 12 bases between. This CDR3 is CASSPITTWNTEAFF. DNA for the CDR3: TGTGCCAGCTCACCTATAACCACATGGAACACTGAAGCTTTCTTT.

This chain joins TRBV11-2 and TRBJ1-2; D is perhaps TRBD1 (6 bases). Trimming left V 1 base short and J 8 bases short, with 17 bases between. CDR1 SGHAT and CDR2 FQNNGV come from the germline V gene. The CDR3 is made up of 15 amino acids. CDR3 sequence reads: CASSLVPGALWGYTF. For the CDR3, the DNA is TGTGCCAGCAGCTTAGTACCAGGGGCACTATGGGGCTACACCTTC.

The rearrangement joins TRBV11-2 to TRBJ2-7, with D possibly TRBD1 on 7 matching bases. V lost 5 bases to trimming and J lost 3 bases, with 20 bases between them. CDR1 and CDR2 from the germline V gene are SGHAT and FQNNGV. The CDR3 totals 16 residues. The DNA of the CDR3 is TGTGCCAGCAGCCAGGGGGGTTGGAATAGCGACTACGAGCAGTACTTC. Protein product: CASSQGGWNSDYEQYF.

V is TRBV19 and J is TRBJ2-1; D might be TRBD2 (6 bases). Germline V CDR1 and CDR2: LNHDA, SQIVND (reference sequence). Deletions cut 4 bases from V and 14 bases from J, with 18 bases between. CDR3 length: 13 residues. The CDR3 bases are TGTGCCAGTAGTACCATAACTAGCCGTTCGAAGTTCTTC. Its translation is CASSTITSRSKFF.

The CDR3 protein is CASSSRQGREKLFF. The DNA for the CDR3 is TGTGCCAGCAGCTCCCGACAGGGGCGGGAAAAACTGTTTTTT. The chain joins TRBV7-9 to TRBJ1-4, with 8 nucleotides matching TRBD1. The germline CDR1 and CDR2 sequences are SEHNR and FQNEAQ (reference sequence). Trimming at V came to 4 bases and at J to 8 bases, leaving 6 bases not matched to a gene. The CDR3 spans 14 residues.